The entry below describes one TCR beta chain. Its binding antigen is unknown. Qualities for individual bases were not recorded, and no much larger clone is one base off. The germline V gene yields LGHNA for CDR1 and YSLEER for CDR2. The germline V end is reduced by 3 bases and the J end by 4 bases; junction bases left unmatched: 8. The cysteine opens and the phenylalanine closes a CDR3 of 16 amino acids. CDR3 DNA only is kept here, 48 bases in frame from base 1. The immunoSEQ Assay, a bias-controlled multiplex PCR, was used to amplify TCRbeta CDR3 regions from genomic DNA. Concerning the study's data processing: Nucleated cell counts per sample were estimated from amplification of reference gene primers within the assay. To quantify the absolute abundance of each unique TCRbeta CDR3 rearrangement, sequence reads were collapsed and filtered. For each sample, productive Simpson clonality was calculated as the square root of Simpson's diversity index across productive rearrangements. TCRdb's version of the immuneACCESS table is confined to in-frame rearrangements and falls short of the full clone set. An unresolved V gene accounts for under half of the shortfall where checked; the remainder is of unknown origin. D and trimming were read from the DNA, whereas the V and J calls and clone size are those reported in that table. The sample profile shows hundreds of thousands of clones; roughly 88% of them were found once. The ten largest clonotypes hold approximately 2.1% of the sample.

Samples from volunteer blood donors who had recovered from COVID-19 were contributed by a second Seattle source. Collaborating institutions collected whole blood in K2EDTA tubes following their own protocols. Collaborator samples were shipped for TCRbeta analysis as frozen whole blood, isolated PBMCs, or DNA extracted from either sample type. The sample belongs to a study of blood T cell repertoires in COVID-19 (dated by TCRdb to between 2020 and 2021). With regard to the full study: Samples covering the acute and convalescent phases of COVID-19 were provided by collaborators in the United States, Italy and Spain. The prospective study material was composed of cDNA or gDNA derived from T cells, B-cell-depleted T cells, or PBMCs. Subjects who had been exposed to COVID-19, were actively infected with it, or had recovered from it provided the deeply sampled blood TCRbeta repertoires that made up the dataset. The repertoires were released in a freely available public database intended as a resource for research on the immune response to SARS-CoV-2. Samples came from the ongoing ImmuneRACE study (first 160 participants) plus 1,254 subjects from 6 global collaborators. A de-identified subject ID, COVID-19 status, age in years and sex were almost always included in the sample metadata. HLA class I and class II types, where available, came from metadata supplied by the sample provider rather than from assay-based typing.

General conclusions and limits of the study: The quantity of clinical and demographic metadata differed by source and by participant and was supplied without curation.

The material sequenced was peripheral blood. The sequence links TRBV4-3 to TRBJ2-2, with 7 middle bases fitting TRBD2. This clonotype was obtained from a middle-aged woman who had recovered from COVID-19. The CDR3 region has the sequence CASSHTLGGGTGELFF. The DNA sequence is TGCGCCAGCAGCCACACTTTGGGGGGGGGCACCGGGGAGCTGTTTTTT.